These 19 T cell receptor beta chains originate from one sample sequenced in a study of tumour-infiltrating T cells in Burkitt lymphoma. Some clones are missing from TCRdb's copy, which holds only in-frame ones; the method was immunoSEQ multiplex PCR. The repertoire consists of 11,000 to 15,000 clones, with about 85% occurring once and the leading ten covering approximately 1.3%. The sequencing sample was made of tumor tissue. The source is a human donor with diffuse large B-cell lymphoma.

This clone occurred once. The rearrangement links TRBV25-1 to TRBJ2-2; D assignment may be TRBD1 or TRBD2 (5 bases each). From germline, CDR1 is MGHDK and CDR2 SYGVNS. Trimming shortened V by 1 base and J by 1 base, and 10 bases separated the two germline ends. The CDR3 loop spans 16 amino acids. The CDR3 spells CASSESWGLNTGELFF. The CDR3 coding sequence is TGTGCCAGCAGTGAATCCTGGGGGTTGAACACCGGGGAGCTGTTTTTT.

CDR3 nucleotides: TGCGCCAGCAGCCCTTGGACAGGGGGGAATCAGCCCCAGCATTTT. Its translation is CASSPWTGGNQPQHF. The J gene is TRBJ1-5, the V gene TRBV5-1, with 10 bases aligning to TRBD1. The V gene's germline CDR1 is SGHRS and CDR2 YFSETQ. Germline trimming cut 4 bases from V and 4 bases from J; bases unmatched to any gene: 5. The CDR3 covers 15 residues.

Worth noting for this clone: The junction does not match germline at one end; this may be a read error. The J gene is TRBJ2-7, the V gene TRBV5-8; D is possibly TRBD1 (6 bases). Germline loops: CDR1 SGHTS, CDR2 YDEGEE. This CDR3 comprises 10 residues. The chain's CDR3 is CASSFGTPNF. The CDR3 DNA reads TGTGCCAGCAGCTTCGGGACACCCAACTTC.

The genes are TRBV5-4 and TRBJ2-7; 10 bases are a match to TRBD2. Unmatched junction bases numbered 5, after V lost 3 bases and J lost 2 bases. The CDR3 is 15 residues long. Germline V gives CDR1 SGHNT, CDR2 YYREEE (reference sequence). The CDR3 coding sequence is TGTGCCAGCAGCTCAAGGACTAGCGGAACCTACGAGCAGTACTTC. Its translation is CASSSRTSGTYEQYF. The full variable domain, completed using reference TRBV5-4 and TRBJ2-7, is ETGVTQSPTHLIKTRGQQVTLRCSSQSGHNTVSWYQQALGQGPQFIFQYYREEENGRGNFPPRFSGLQFPNYSSELNVNALELDDSALYLCASSSRTSGTYEQYFGPGTRLTVT.

The chain recombines TRBV19 with TRBJ1-5, with D unresolved. The germline gives CDR1 LNHDA, CDR2 SQIVND (reference sequence). This CDR3 has 13 amino acids. Trimming shortened V by 0 bases and J by 5 bases, and 5 bases separated the two germline ends. In DNA form, the CDR3 reads TGTGCCAGTAGTATAGACAGCGATCAGCCCCAGCATTTT. Residues: CASSIDSDQPQHF.

The rearrangement links TRBV15 to TRBJ2-5; perhaps TRBD1 as D (5 bases). From germline, CDR1 is LNHNV and CDR2 YYDKDF (reference sequence). Trimming removed 0 bases at V and 5 bases at J, with 13 bases between. This CDR3 contains 15 residues. The CDR3 is CATSRDQGYRETQYF. CDR3 nucleotide sequence: TGTGCCACCAGCAGAGATCAAGGGTACAGGGAGACCCAGTACTTC.

This chain uses TRBV7-9 with TRBJ2-7; a possible D gene is TRBD2 (6 bases). Trimming shortened V by 1 base and J by 0 bases, and 10 bases separated the two germline ends. CDR1 is SEHNR, CDR2 FQNEAQ, per germline (reference sequence). This CDR3 has 15 amino acids. Here the CDR3 DNA reads TGTGCCAGCAGCTTAGTTCTCGGGAGCTCCTACGAGCAGTACTTC. Its protein is CASSLVLGSSYEQYF. Full variable domain (missing parts from reference TRBV7-9 and TRBJ2-7): DTGVSQNPRHKITKRGQNVTFRCDPISEHNRLYWYRQTLGQGPEFLTYFQNEAQLEKSRLLSDRFSAERPKGSFSTLEIQRTEQGDSAMYLCASSLVLGSSYEQYFGPGTRLTVT.

CDR3: CASSPQGLNTEAFF. CDR3 bases: TGCGCCAGCAGCCCACAGGGGCTCAACACTGAAGCTTTCTTT. This chain uses TRBV4-3 with TRBJ1-1; 7 bases map to TRBD1. Trimming took 4 bases from V and 2 from J; bases not matched to a gene: 4. The germline V gene encodes CDR1 LGHNA and CDR2 YSLEER. CDR3 length: 14 residues.

The CDR3 nucleotides are TGTGCCAGTGGTGATGACTCTGGAAACACCATATATTTT. Encoded protein: CASGDDSGNTIYF. The chain couples TRBV2 to TRBJ1-3; D ambiguous. This CDR3 is built from 13 residues. Per germline, CDR1 SNHLY and CDR2 FYNNEI. V gave up 9 bases and J gave up 0 bases, with 9 bases separating them.

The rearrangement joins TRBV6-5 to TRBJ1-2, with a weak D call TRBD1 (5 bases). Germline CDR1 is MNHEY and CDR2 is SVGAGI. V was pared by 2 bases and J by 6 bases, with 7 bases between. This CDR3 is 12 amino acids long. CDR3 DNA: TGTGCCAGCAGTTACGGGGGGAATGGCTACACCTTC. As protein: CASSYGGNGYTF.

This sequence joins TRBV9 and TRBJ2-7; D gene ambiguous. V shed 0 bases and J shed 2 bases, with 12 bases lying between them. From germline, CDR1 is SGDLS and CDR2 YYNGEE. The CDR3 has 15 amino acids. CDR3 region: CASSVANGSPYEQYF. DNA of the CDR3: TGTGCCAGCAGCGTAGCTAACGGTAGTCCCTACGAGCAGTACTTC.

V usage is TRBV7-2 and J usage is TRBJ1-5, with TRBD1 matching 8 bases. The junction had 5 bases not matched to a gene; V was cut back by 4 bases and J by 6 bases. The germline V gene has CDR1 SGHTA and CDR2 FQGNSA. This CDR3 contains 14 residues. CDR3 residues: CASSSQGAGQPQHF. As DNA, the CDR3 is TGTGCCAGCAGCTCTCAGGGGGCCGGTCAGCCCCAGCATTTT. Based on the CDR3 plus reference TRBV7-2 and TRBJ1-5, the full variable domain is GAGVSQSPSNKVTEKGKDVELRCDPISGHTALYWYRQSLGQGLEFLIYFQGNSAPDKSGLPSDRFSAERTGGSVSTLTIQRTQQEDSAVYLCASSSQGAGQPQHFGDGTRLSIL.

This chain uses TRBV7-9 with TRBJ2-5; a possible D gene is TRBD2 (5 bases). Germline V gene sequence: CDR1 SEHNR, CDR2 FQNEAQ (reference sequence). V was trimmed by 2 bases and J by 1 base, leaving 8 bases between them. This CDR3 has 14 residues. The CDR3 nucleotides read TGTGCCAGCAGCTTATGGGAGACCCAAGAGACCCAGTACTTC. This gives the protein CASSLWETQETQYF.

V is TRBV6-1 and J is TRBJ1-1; D is possibly TRBD1 (6 bases). CDR1 is MNHNS, CDR2 SASEGT, per germline. V was cut by 6 bases and J by 2 bases, with 16 bases left in between. CDR3 length equals 15 residues. The CDR3 here is CASSLVPDSNTEAFF. Here the CDR3 DNA reads TGTGCCAGCAGCCTCGTTCCGGACAGCAACACTGAAGCTTTCTTT.

The rearrangement joins TRBV5-4 to TRBJ2-3; D ambiguous. Germline V lookup: CDR1 SGHNT, CDR2 YYREEE (reference sequence). Trimming took 1 base from V and 2 from J, leaving 11 bases between them. CDR3 length: 15 residues. The CDR3 protein is CASSLKGPHTDTQYF. As DNA, the CDR3 is TGTGCCAGCAGCTTGAAAGGGCCCCACACAGATACGCAGTATTTT.

This clone showed up just once. This CDR3 reads CASSRVNNEQFF. The DNA of the CDR3 is TGTGCCAGCAGTAGGGTAAACAATGAGCAGTTCTTC. The V call is TRBV6-5, the J call TRBJ2-1; D uncertain. Trimming shortened V by 5 bases and J by 5 bases, and 7 bases separated the two germline ends. Germline CDR1 MNHEY, CDR2 SVGAGI. The CDR3 is 12 residues long.

This sequence joins TRBV9 and TRBJ1-1; D not resolved. Trimming pared 0 bases from V and 0 bases from J, leaving 9 bases between. Germline lookup yields CDR1 SGDLS and CDR2 YYNGEE. CDR3 length: 15 residues. CDR3 sequence: CASSVDSAMNTEAFF. In DNA, the CDR3 is TGTGCCAGCAGCGTAGACTCAGCGATGAACACTGAAGCTTTCTTT.

The chain links TRBV9 to TRBJ2-2; possibly TRBD2 for D (6 bases). The length of the CDR3 is 17 residues. V was pared by 0 bases and J by 0 bases, with 12 bases between. Looked up from germline, CDR1 is SGDLS and CDR2 is YYNGEE. As DNA, the CDR3 is TGTGCCAGCAGCGTAGAGGGCGGGACTGCGAACACCGGGGAGCTGTTTTTT. This codes for CASSVEGGTANTGELFF. The full variable domain, in which reference TRBV9 and TRBJ2-2 provide the parts outside the CDR3, is DSGVTQTPKHLITATGQRVTLRCSPRSGDLSVYWYQQSLDQGLQFLIQYYNGEERAKGNILERFSAQQFPDLHSELNLSSLELGDSALYFCASSVEGGTANTGELFFGEGSRLTVL.

On this clone: Without the conserved terminal phenylalanine or tryptophan, this CDR3 likely stems from a read error. The DNA is omitted, as the CDR3 cannot be located on it reliably, and the CDR3 follows TCRdb's listing. V and J are TRBV2 and TRBJ1-2; whether TRBD1, the table's D call, matches the DNA was not checked. The CDR3 length equals 11 residues, ends included. The germline V gene has CDR1 SNHLY and CDR2 FYNNEI. The CDR3 loop is CASSQQGALTL.